A selection of T cell receptor beta chains follows, all from one sample in a study of T cell repertoires in ileal Crohn's disease. Using immunoSEQ multiplex PCR, the repertoire was profiled, and TCRdb retains in-frame clones only, with some absent. This table has approximately 3,400 clones, roughly three quarters appearing once. The sample taken for sequencing was CD4+ T cells sorted from the ileum. The receptors derive from an adult with Crohn's disease. CDR3s include the opening cysteine and the closing phenylalanine or tryptophan. The order of the fields is D gene, clone size, V gene, J gene, CDR3 DNA, CDR3 protein. A D gene is named only where the DNA matches it firmly. Some rows mark clone size as missing; the rest say once, few, many or name a class of expanded clone.

d_call: NA; clone_size: NA; v_call: TRBV7-9; j_call: TRBJ2-7; cdr3_nt: TGTGCCAGCAGCTTAGCGATGGGGCAGGGCACGTACGAGCAGTACTTC; cdr3_aa: CASSLAMGQGTYEQYF
d_call: NA; clone_size: NA; v_call: TRBV7-9; j_call: TRBJ2-6; cdr3_nt: TGTGCCAGCAGCTGGTCAGGGTCGGGGGCCAACGTCCTGACTTTC; cdr3_aa: CASSWSGSGANVLTF
d_call: NA; clone_size: NA; v_call: TRBV7-3; j_call: TRBJ2-2; cdr3_nt: TGTGCCAGCAGCGTTACTAGCCCCGGGGAGCTGTTTTTT; cdr3_aa: CASSVTSPGELFF
d_call: NA; clone_size: NA; v_call: TRBV7-8; j_call: TRBJ2-5; cdr3_nt: TGTGCCAGCAGCTTAGGACCCAGGGAACTGGAGACCCAGTACTTC; cdr3_aa: CASSLGPRELETQYF
d_call: NA; clone_size: NA; v_call: TRBV5-1; j_call: TRBJ1-2; cdr3_nt: TGCGCCAGCAGCTTGGCGGGTGGTGGGGGCTACACCTTC; cdr3_aa: CASSLAGGGGYTF
d_call: NA; clone_size: NA; v_call: TRBV5-1; j_call: TRBJ2-5; cdr3_nt: TGCGCCAGCAGCTTGGTGGGGGGAGAGACCCAGTACTTC; cdr3_aa: CASSLVGGETQYF
d_call: TRBD1; clone_size: NA; v_call: TRBV5-1; j_call: TRBJ2-5; cdr3_nt: TGCGCCAGCAGCGCGGGACAGGGGTACCAAGAGACCCAGTACTTC; cdr3_aa: CASSAGQGYQETQYF
d_call: NA; clone_size: once; v_call: TRBV19; j_call: TRBJ1-2; cdr3_nt: TGTGCCAGTAGCAGGGGTGGGTCTAACTATGGCTACACCTTC; cdr3_aa: CASSRGGSNYGYTF
d_call: NA; clone_size: NA; v_call: TRBV6-4; j_call: TRBJ1-1; cdr3_nt: TGTGCCAGCAGGAATACTATGCACGGGTCGACTGAAGCTTTCTTT; cdr3_aa: CASRNTMHGSTEAFF
d_call: TRBD2; clone_size: NA; v_call: TRBV19; j_call: TRBJ2-1; cdr3_nt: TGTGCCAGTAGTGGTTCAAGCGGGGTTTACAATGAGCAGTTCTTC; cdr3_aa: CASSGSSGVYNEQFF
d_call: NA; clone_size: NA; v_call: TRBV2; j_call: TRBJ2-3; cdr3_nt: TGTGCCAGCAGGTTGAGTGCAAGCACAGATACGCAGTATTTT; cdr3_aa: CASRLSASTDTQYF
d_call: TRBD1; clone_size: few; v_call: TRBV5-1; j_call: TRBJ2-2; cdr3_nt: TGCGCCAGCAGCTTGGCGGTGGGACAGGGTAGGACCGGGGAGCTGTTTTTT; cdr3_aa: CASSLAVGQGRTGELFF
d_call: NA; clone_size: NA; v_call: TRBV25-1; j_call: TRBJ1-2; cdr3_nt: TGTGCCAGCAGTGAATACAGGGCTGGCTATGGCTACACCTTC; cdr3_aa: CASSEYRAGYGYTF
d_call: TRBD1; clone_size: NA; v_call: TRBV4-1; j_call: TRBJ1-1; cdr3_nt: TGCGCCAGCAGCTACGGACAGGTTTTGAACACTGAAGCTTTCTTT; cdr3_aa: CASSYGQVLNTEAFF
d_call: TRBD2; clone_size: NA; v_call: TRBV27; j_call: TRBJ2-1; cdr3_nt: TGTGCCAGCAGTCCCTCCCAGGCGGGGGGTATCCACAATGAGCAGTTCTTC; cdr3_aa: CASSPSQAGGIHNEQFF
d_call: NA; clone_size: few; v_call: TRBV21-1; j_call: TRBJ2-1; cdr3_nt: TGTGCCAGCAGCAAAGGTGACTGTAGCTCCTACAATGAGCAGTTCTTC; cdr3_aa: CASSKGDCSSYNEQFF
d_call: NA; clone_size: once; v_call: TRBV6-6; j_call: TRBJ1-6; cdr3_nt: TGTGCCAGCAGGGCAGGGACATCTCAACCCTCACCCCTCCACTTT; cdr3_aa: CASRAGTSQPSPLHF
d_call: NA; clone_size: NA; v_call: TRBV11-2; j_call: TRBJ2-3; cdr3_nt: TGTGCCAGCAGCTTAGAACAGGCTAGACAGTATTTT; cdr3_aa: CASSLEQARQYF
d_call: NA; clone_size: NA; v_call: TRBV6-1; j_call: TRBJ2-4; cdr3_nt: TGTGCCAGCAGGGGACTCAATGGGGACATTCAGTACTTC; cdr3_aa: CASRGLNGDIQYF
d_call: NA; clone_size: NA; v_call: TRBV5-6; j_call: TRBJ2-2; cdr3_nt: TGTGCCAGCGGCGGGAGAACAGGGAGGAACACCGGGGAGCTGTTTTTT; cdr3_aa: CASGGRTGRNTGELFF
d_call: TRBD1; clone_size: NA; v_call: TRBV2; j_call: TRBJ1-3; cdr3_nt: TGTGCCAGCAGTGAAGACAGGGGGGTCGGAAACACCATATATTTT; cdr3_aa: CASSEDRGVGNTIYF
d_call: NA; clone_size: NA; v_call: TRBV10-1; j_call: TRBJ1-2; cdr3_nt: TGCGCCAGCACCTGGGGGCGCTGTCCGCGCCCCTTCTATGGCTACACCTTC; cdr3_aa: CASTWGRCPRPFYGYTF
d_call: TRBD1; clone_size: NA; v_call: TRBV2; j_call: TRBJ1-5; cdr3_nt: TGTGCCAGTAGGACAGGGAGTCAGCCCCAGCATTTT; cdr3_aa: CASRTGSQPQHF
d_call: TRBD1; clone_size: NA; v_call: TRBV7-2; j_call: TRBJ2-1; cdr3_nt: TGTGCCAGCAGCTTAGTGGGACAGGGGTACAATGAGCAGTTCTTC; cdr3_aa: CASSLVGQGYNEQFF
d_call: NA; clone_size: few; v_call: TRBV2; j_call: TRBJ1-1; cdr3_nt: TGTGCCAGCAGTTCACAGGGTCGAAACACTGAAGCTTTCTTT; cdr3_aa: CASSSQGRNTEAFF
d_call: TRBD1; clone_size: NA; v_call: TRBV10-3; j_call: TRBJ2-5; cdr3_nt: TGTGCCATCAGTCCGGGACAGGGGGACGAGACCCAGTACTTC; cdr3_aa: CAISPGQGDETQYF
d_call: TRBD1; clone_size: NA; v_call: TRBV7-2; j_call: TRBJ1-1; cdr3_nt: TGTGCCAGCAGCAGCGGACAGGGGGAGGCTGAAGCTTTCTTT; cdr3_aa: CASSSGQGEAEAFF
d_call: TRBD2; clone_size: NA; v_call: TRBV5-1; j_call: TRBJ2-1; cdr3_nt: TGCGCCAGCTCCCGTCCGAGGGCTAGCGGGGGGGCGAGCTCCTACAATGAGCAGTTCTTC; cdr3_aa: CASSRPRASGGASSYNEQFF
d_call: TRBD1; clone_size: once; v_call: TRBV7-9; j_call: TRBJ1-2; cdr3_nt: TGTGCCAGCAGCTTAGCGTTGGGCAGGGGGCCGCCAAGCTACACCTTC; cdr3_aa: CASSLALGRGPPSYTF
d_call: NA; clone_size: NA; v_call: TRBV15; j_call: TRBJ1-4; cdr3_nt: TGTGCCACCAGCAGAACAGGACAGTTTGTTGCAACTAATGAAAAACTGTTTTTT; cdr3_aa: CATSRTGQFVATNEKLFF
d_call: TRBD1; clone_size: NA; v_call: TRBV19; j_call: TRBJ1-5; cdr3_nt: TGTGCCAGTAGTGGCGAAGACAGGGTGGAACAGCCCCAGCATTTT; cdr3_aa: CASSGEDRVEQPQHF
d_call: NA; clone_size: NA; v_call: TRBV7-2; j_call: TRBJ2-7; cdr3_nt: TGTGCCAGCAGCTTAGGTCGCTCCTACGAGCAGTACTTC; cdr3_aa: CASSLGRSYEQYF
d_call: TRBD1; clone_size: NA; v_call: TRBV12-5; j_call: TRBJ1-5; cdr3_nt: TGTGCTAGTGGTTTCGGAAGCAGGGGGAGCCAGCCCCAGCATTTT; cdr3_aa: CASGFGSRGSQPQHF
d_call: TRBD2; clone_size: NA; v_call: TRBV5-1; j_call: TRBJ2-2; cdr3_nt: TGCGCCAGCAGCCCGACTAGCGGGGTCGCAGTGAGCACCGGGGAGCTGTTTTTT; cdr3_aa: CASSPTSGVAVSTGELFF
d_call: TRBD1; clone_size: NA; v_call: TRBV28; j_call: TRBJ1-2; cdr3_nt: TGTGCCAGCAGTTACCCACAGGGGGCCGGCTATGGCTACACCTTC; cdr3_aa: CASSYPQGAGYGYTF
d_call: NA; clone_size: NA; v_call: TRBV5-1; j_call: TRBJ2-2; cdr3_nt: TGCGCCAGCAGCTTGGTGCAGGGATCGCCCGGGGAGCTGTTTTTT; cdr3_aa: CASSLVQGSPGELFF
d_call: TRBD1; clone_size: once; v_call: TRBV2; j_call: TRBJ1-4; cdr3_nt: TGTGCCAGCAGCCCCAATCCGACAGGGCGGGAAAAACTGTTTTTT; cdr3_aa: CASSPNPTGREKLFF
d_call: TRBD2; clone_size: NA; v_call: TRBV5-1; j_call: TRBJ2-5; cdr3_nt: TGCGCCAGCAGCTTGGGGGGACTAGGCCCAGAGACCCAGTACTTC; cdr3_aa: CASSLGGLGPETQYF
d_call: TRBD1; clone_size: few; v_call: TRBV7-3; j_call: TRBJ1-6; cdr3_nt: TGTGCCAGCAGCTCCGGGACAGAGAGTAATTCACCCCTCCACTTT; cdr3_aa: CASSSGTESNSPLHF
d_call: NA; clone_size: NA; v_call: TRBV30; j_call: TRBJ1-1; cdr3_nt: TGTGCCTGGAGTAAGGGGTCTGGGACTGAAGCTTTCTTT; cdr3_aa: CAWSKGSGTEAFF